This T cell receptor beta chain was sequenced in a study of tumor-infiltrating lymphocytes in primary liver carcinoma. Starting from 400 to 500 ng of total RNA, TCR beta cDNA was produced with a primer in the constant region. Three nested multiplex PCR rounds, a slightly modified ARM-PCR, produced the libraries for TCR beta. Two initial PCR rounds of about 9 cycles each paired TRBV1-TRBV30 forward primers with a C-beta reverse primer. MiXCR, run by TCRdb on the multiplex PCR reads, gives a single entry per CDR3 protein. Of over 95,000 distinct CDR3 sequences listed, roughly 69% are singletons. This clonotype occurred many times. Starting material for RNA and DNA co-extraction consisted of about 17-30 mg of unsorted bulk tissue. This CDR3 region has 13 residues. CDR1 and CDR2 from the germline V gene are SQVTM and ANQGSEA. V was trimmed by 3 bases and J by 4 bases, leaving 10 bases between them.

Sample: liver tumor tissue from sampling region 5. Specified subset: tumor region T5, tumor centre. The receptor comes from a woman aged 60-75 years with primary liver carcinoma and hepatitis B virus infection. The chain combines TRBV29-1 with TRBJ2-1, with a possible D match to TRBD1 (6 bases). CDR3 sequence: CSVEGTGYNEQFF. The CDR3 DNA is TGCAGCGTTGAGGGTACAGGGTACAATGAGCAGTTCTTC.